A selection of T cell receptor beta chains follows, all from one sample in a study of T cells after posttransplantation cyclophosphamide. Sequenced by immunoSEQ multiplex PCR; TCRdb stores in-frame clones only, minus some. The sample yields fewer than 45,000 clones, about 77% seen once. The material sequenced was CD4+ T cells sorted from blood, taken 1903 days after a stem cell transplant with posttransplant cyclophosphamide. These receptors originate from a female patient aged 40 to 55 who received an allogeneic stem cell transplant from a related donor, was CMV-positive, and had no GVHD. These T cells may partly come from the graft donor. The CDR3 runs from the conserved cysteine through the conserved F or W. The order of the fields is D gene, V gene, J gene, clone size, CDR3 protein, CDR3 DNA. A D gene is named only where the DNA matches it firmly. The size field is filled for only some rows; it gives once, few, many or a size class.

TRBD2,TRBV2,TRBJ2-2,-,CASSEWASGGAGELFF,TGTGCCAGCAGTGAATGGGCTAGCGGGGGGGCCGGGGAGCTGTTTTTT
-,TRBV9,TRBJ2-2,few,CASSVTPTPNTGELFF,TGTGCCAGCAGCGTAACTCCCACGCCGAACACCGGGGAGCTGTTTTTT
-,TRBV6-5,TRBJ2-7,-,CASSPHLEPTYEQYF,TGTGCCAGCAGTCCCCACCTCGAGCCCACCTACGAGCAGTACTTC
TRBD2,TRBV4-3,TRBJ2-1,-,CASSQAPSGGAFEQFF,TGCGCCAGCAGCCAAGCCCCTAGCGGGGGGGCCTTCGAGCAGTTCTTC
-,TRBV5-5,TRBJ1-6,-,CASSLIWSDNSPLHF,TGTGCCAGCAGCTTGATCTGGTCAGATAATTCACCCCTCCACTTT
TRBD2,TRBV5-1,TRBJ2-1,-,CASSLAGAGGRNEQFF,TGCGCCAGCAGCTTGGCCGGTGCGGGGGGGCGTAATGAGCAGTTCTTC
-,TRBV6-1,TRBJ2-3,-,CASSGRGRDRDTQYF,TGTGCCAGCAGTGGCCGGGGGCGGGACAGAGATACGCAGTATTTT
-,TRBV5-1,TRBJ1-1,-,CASRIRGQNTEAFF,TGCGCCAGCAGGATAAGGGGACAGAACACTGAAGCTTTCTTT
TRBD1,TRBV6-1,TRBJ1-1,-,CASSRGQTNTEAFF,TGTGCCAGCAGCCGGGGACAGACGAACACTGAAGCTTTCTTT
TRBD1,TRBV4-2,TRBJ1-1,-,CASSQNRGLIPEAFF,TGTGCCAGCAGCCAGAACAGGGGGCTTATACCTGAAGCTTTCTTT
-,TRBV11-2,TRBJ1-3,-,CASSLRENSGNTIYF,TGTGCCAGCAGCTTGAGGGAAAACTCTGGAAACACCATATATTTT
-,TRBV4-3,TRBJ1-2,once,CASSQDPGDVYGYTF,TGCGCCAGCAGCCAAGATCCAGGTGACGTATATGGCTACACCTTC
-,TRBV7-3,TRBJ1-1,-,CASSPSRGSGEAFF,TGTGCCAGCAGCCCCTCGAGGGGGAGCGGTGAAGCTTTCTTT
-,TRBV5-1,TRBJ1-2,-,CASSSSGSLQYGYTF,TGCGCCAGCAGCAGCTCGGGGAGTCTTCAGTATGGCTACACCTTC
-,TRBV5-6,TRBJ1-6,-,CASSLRGVINNNSPLHF,TGTGCCAGCAGCTTACGGGGGGTTATAAACAATAATTCACCCCTCCACTTT
TRBD1,TRBV27,TRBJ1-6,few,CASSFRGQGSGGYNNSPLHF,TGTGCCAGCAGTTTTCGTGGTCAGGGGTCAGGGGGGTACAATAATTCACCCCTCCACTTT
-,TRBV15,TRBJ1-2,-,CATSQLRTARYGYTF,TGTGCCACCAGCCAGCTTCGGACAGCTCGATATGGCTACACCTTC
TRBD1,TRBV27,TRBJ1-2,-,CASRFLTGGVYGYTF,TGTGCCAGCAGATTTCTGACAGGGGGCGTCTATGGCTACACCTTC
-,TRBV18,TRBJ2-7,-,CASSPDRRGEQYF,TGTGCCAGCTCCCCAGACAGGCGAGGCGAGCAGTACTTC
TRBD1,TRBV11-2,TRBJ2-1,-,CASSLERSAGGPPFF,TGTGCCAGCAGCTTAGAGAGGTCGGCAGGGGGCCCTCCGTTCTTC
-,TRBV4-3,TRBJ2-5,-,CASSQDLGGKQYF,TGCGCCAGCAGCCAAGATTTGGGGGGAAAGCAGTACTTC
TRBD1,TRBV6-1,TRBJ2-7,-,CASSGRDREVSYEQYF,TGTGCCAGCAGTGGAAGGGACAGGGAAGTCTCCTACGAGCAGTACTTC
-,TRBV5-1,TRBJ2-7,-,CASSLSDISYEQYF,TGCGCCAGCAGCTTGTCCGACATCTCCTACGAGCAGTACTTC
-,TRBV27,TRBJ2-3,once,CASSFRGSSTDTQYF,TGTGCCAGCAGTTTTCGAGGATCTAGCACAGATACGCAGTATTTT
TRBD1,TRBV19,TRBJ1-5,few,CASSTQGDQPQHF,TGTGCCAGTAGTACTCAGGGGGATCAGCCCCAGCATTTT
-,TRBV5-1,TRBJ1-1,-,CASSRDGERTEAFF,TGCGCCAGCAGCCGGGATGGGGAGAGGACTGAAGCTTTCTTT
TRBD2,TRBV19,TRBJ2-2,-,CASTPSGGASGELFF,TGTGCCAGTACCCCTAGCGGGGGGGCCTCCGGGGAGCTGTTTTTT
-,TRBV28,TRBJ2-7,-,CASRPSGGSYEQYF,TGTGCCAGCAGGCCCTCTGGGGGGTCCTACGAGCAGTACTTC
TRBD1,TRBV5-1,TRBJ1-1,-,CASSFRTGGLMNTEAFF,TGCGCCAGCAGCTTTCGGACAGGGGGCTTAATGAACACTGAAGCTTTCTTT
TRBD1,TRBV2,TRBJ1-1,-,CASSTTGGAFF,TGTGCCAGCAGTACGACAGGGGGTGCTTTCTTT
TRBD2,TRBV5-1,TRBJ2-5,-,CASSGRGGRETQYF,TGCGCCAGCAGCGGGCGGGGGGGCAGAGAGACCCAGTACTTC
-,TRBV6-5,TRBJ2-1,-,CASSSGIGWNEQFF,TGTGCCAGCAGTTCGGGGATAGGGTGGAATGAGCAGTTCTTC
-,TRBV28,TRBJ1-2,-,CASSFSHGYTF,TGTGCCAGCAGTTTCTCTCATGGCTACACCTTC
-,TRBV19,TRBJ2-2,few,CASSIGHSNTGELFF,TGTGCCAGTAGTATAGGTCACAGCAACACCGGGGAGCTGTTTTTT
TRBD1,TRBV29-1,TRBJ1-1,-,CSVPTTGASTEAFF,TGCAGCGTACCCACGACAGGGGCTAGCACTGAAGCTTTCTTT
-,TRBV7-9,TRBJ2-3,-,CASSLETATDTQYF,TGTGCCAGCAGCTTAGAGACAGCCACAGATACGCAGTATTTT
-,TRBV6-5,TRBJ2-7,-,CASLQGTYEQYF,TGTGCCAGCCTCCAGGGGACCTACGAGCAGTACTTC